The table lists the clone carrying this T cell receptor beta chain with a few counts. Antigen: not known. The CDR3 extends over 14 amino acids. In germline, CDR1 is SGHTA, CDR2 FQGNSA. The V segment lost 2 bases and the J segment 5 bases; nucleotides outside the gene matches: 5. Participating donors were healthy, HIV-negative adults free of recent acute infections or vaccinations. Deep-level assay runs were performed. The protocol was immunoSEQ multiplex PCR, while the TCRdb copy is restricted to in-frame clones and leaves out a portion. The data show 600,000 to 750,000 clones, with 90% seen just once and 34% held by the top ten. The record originates from a study of shared clonotypes between healthy human individuals. The wider study: There were three CD4 naive, three CD4 memory, two CD8 naive and one CD8 memory plates per donor. General observations from the study: Non-shared clonotypes showed lower generation probabilities than clonotypes common to all four donors.

The chain links TRBV7-2 to TRBJ2-5, with 7 nucleotides matching TRBD1. Sequencing was done on a sample of memory CD8+ T cells from PBMCs. Specified subset: CD45RO+ cells pooled with CCR7-negative TemRA cells. This sequence was found in a man in his late teens or twenties in good health. Some clones in this sample may be carry-over from other donors' samples. This chain's CDR3 is CASSLTGVGETQYF. DNA of the CDR3: TGTGCCAGCAGCTTAACAGGGGTGGGTGAGACCCAGTACTTC. The full variable domain, in which reference TRBV7-2 and TRBJ2-5 provide the parts outside the CDR3, is GAGVSQSPSNKVTEKGKDVELRCDPISGHTALYWYRQSLGQGLEFLIYFQGNSAPDKSGLPSDRFSAERTGGSVSTLTIQRTQQEDSAVYLCASSLTGVGETQYFGPGTRLLVL.